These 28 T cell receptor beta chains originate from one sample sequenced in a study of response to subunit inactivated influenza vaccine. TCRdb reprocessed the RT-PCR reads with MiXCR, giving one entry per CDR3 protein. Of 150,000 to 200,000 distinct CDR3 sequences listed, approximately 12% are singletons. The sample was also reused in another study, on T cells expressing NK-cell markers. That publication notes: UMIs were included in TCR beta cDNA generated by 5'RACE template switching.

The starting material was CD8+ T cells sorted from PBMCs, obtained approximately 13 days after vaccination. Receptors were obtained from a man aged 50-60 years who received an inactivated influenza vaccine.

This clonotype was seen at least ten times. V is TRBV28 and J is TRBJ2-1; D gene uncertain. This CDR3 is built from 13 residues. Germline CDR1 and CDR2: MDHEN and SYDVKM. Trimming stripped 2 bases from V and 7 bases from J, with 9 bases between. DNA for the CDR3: TGTGCCAGCAGTTTACTCTCGGAGAATGAGCAGTTCTTC. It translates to CASSLLSENEQFF.

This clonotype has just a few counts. In DNA form, the CDR3 reads TGTGCCATCAGTGAGTCGAAGCGGGAGCAGTACTTC. It translates to CAISESKREQYF. The chain joins TRBV10-3 to TRBJ2-7; a possible D gene is TRBD2 (5 bases). V dropped 0 bases and J dropped 7 bases, with 7 bases sitting between them. The CDR3 consists of 12 residues. Per the germline V gene, CDR1 is ENHRY and CDR2 is SYGVKD.

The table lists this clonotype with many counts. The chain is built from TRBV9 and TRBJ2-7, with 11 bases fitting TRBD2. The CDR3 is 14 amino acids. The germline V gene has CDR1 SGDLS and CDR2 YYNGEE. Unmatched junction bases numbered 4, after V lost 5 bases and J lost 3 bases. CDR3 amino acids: CASSETSGSYEQYF. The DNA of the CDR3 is TGTGCCAGCAGTGAAACTAGCGGGAGCTACGAGCAGTACTTC.

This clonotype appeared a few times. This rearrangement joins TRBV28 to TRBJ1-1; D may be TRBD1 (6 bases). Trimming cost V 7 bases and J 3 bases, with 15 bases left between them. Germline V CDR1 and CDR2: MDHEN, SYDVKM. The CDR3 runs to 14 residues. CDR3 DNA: TGTGCCAGCAACTTACGGGGGGCGGACACTGAAGCTTTCTTT. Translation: CASNLRGADTEAFF.

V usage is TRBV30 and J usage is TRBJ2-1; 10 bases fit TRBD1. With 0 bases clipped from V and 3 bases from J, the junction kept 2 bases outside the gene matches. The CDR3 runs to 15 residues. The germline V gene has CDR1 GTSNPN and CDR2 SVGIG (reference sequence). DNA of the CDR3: TGTGCCTGGAGTGTGGGGACAGGGGTCTACAATGAGCAGTTCTTC. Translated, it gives CAWSVGTGVYNEQFF. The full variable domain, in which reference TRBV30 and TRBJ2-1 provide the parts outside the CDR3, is SQTIHQWPATLVQPVGSPLSLECTVEGTSNPNLYWYRQAAGRGLQLLFYSVGIGQISSEVPQNLSASRPQDRQFILSSKKLLLSDSGFYLCAWSVGTGVYNEQFFGPGTRLTVL.

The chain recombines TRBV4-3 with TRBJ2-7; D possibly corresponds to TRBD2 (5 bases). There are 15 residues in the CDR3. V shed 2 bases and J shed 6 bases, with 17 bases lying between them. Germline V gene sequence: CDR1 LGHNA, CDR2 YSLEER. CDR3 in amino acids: CASSQYGGPGGEQYF. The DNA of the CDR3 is TGCGCCAGCAGCCAATATGGAGGTCCTGGCGGCGAGCAGTACTTC.

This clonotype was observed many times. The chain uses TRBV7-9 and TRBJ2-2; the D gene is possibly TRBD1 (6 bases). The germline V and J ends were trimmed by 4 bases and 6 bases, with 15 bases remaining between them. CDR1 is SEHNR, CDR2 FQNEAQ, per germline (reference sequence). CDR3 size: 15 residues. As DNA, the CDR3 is TGTGCCAGCAGCTCACCATCCACAGGGCCCGGGGAGCTGTTTTTT. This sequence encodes CASSSPSTGPGELFF.

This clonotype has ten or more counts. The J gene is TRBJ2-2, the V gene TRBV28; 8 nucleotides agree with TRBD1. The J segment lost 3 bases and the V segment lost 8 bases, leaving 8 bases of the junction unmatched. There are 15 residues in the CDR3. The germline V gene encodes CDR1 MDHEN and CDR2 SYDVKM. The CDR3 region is CASSETGGYTGELFF. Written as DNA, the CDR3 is TGTGCCAGCTCGGAAACAGGGGGTTACACCGGGGAGCTGTTTTTT. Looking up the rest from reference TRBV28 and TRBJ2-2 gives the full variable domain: DVKVTQSSRYLVKRTGEKVFLECVQDMDHENMFWYRQDPGLGLRLIYFSYDVKMKEKGDIPEGYSVSREKKERFSLILESASTNQTSMYLCASSETGGYTGELFFGEGSRLTVL.

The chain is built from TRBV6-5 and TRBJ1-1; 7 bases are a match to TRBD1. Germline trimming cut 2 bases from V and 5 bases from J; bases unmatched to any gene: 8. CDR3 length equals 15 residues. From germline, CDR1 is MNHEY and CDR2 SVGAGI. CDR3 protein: CASSYVGGAGTEAFF. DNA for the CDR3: TGTGCCAGCAGTTACGTAGGGGGCGCGGGAACTGAAGCTTTCTTT.

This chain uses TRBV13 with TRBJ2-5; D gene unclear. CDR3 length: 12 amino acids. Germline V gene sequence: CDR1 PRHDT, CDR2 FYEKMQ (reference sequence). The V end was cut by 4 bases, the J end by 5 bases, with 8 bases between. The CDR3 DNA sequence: TGTGCCAGCAGCTCACGCACCGAGACCCAGTACTTC. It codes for CASSSRTETQYF.

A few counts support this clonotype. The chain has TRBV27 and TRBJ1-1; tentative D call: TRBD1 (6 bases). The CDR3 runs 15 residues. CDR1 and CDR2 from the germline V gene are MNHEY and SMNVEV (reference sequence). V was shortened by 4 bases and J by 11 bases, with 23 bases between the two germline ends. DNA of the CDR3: TGTGCCAGCAGTTCAATACCCACTCGGGACAAGGAGGCTTTCTTT. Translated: CASSSIPTRDKEAFF.

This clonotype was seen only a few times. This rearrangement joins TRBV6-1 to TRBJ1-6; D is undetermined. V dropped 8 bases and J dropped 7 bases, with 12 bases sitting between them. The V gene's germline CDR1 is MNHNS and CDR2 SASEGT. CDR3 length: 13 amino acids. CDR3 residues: CASFYSENSPLHF. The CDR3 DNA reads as TGTGCCAGCTTCTATTCGGAAAATTCACCCCTCCACTTT.

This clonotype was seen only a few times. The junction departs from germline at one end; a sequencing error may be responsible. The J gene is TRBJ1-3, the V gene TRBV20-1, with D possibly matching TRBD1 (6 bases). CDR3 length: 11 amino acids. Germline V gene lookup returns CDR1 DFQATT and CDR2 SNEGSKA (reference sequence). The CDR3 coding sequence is TGCAGTGCTAGAGATGGGGGGCGCGGGGTTTTT. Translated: CSARDGGRGVF.

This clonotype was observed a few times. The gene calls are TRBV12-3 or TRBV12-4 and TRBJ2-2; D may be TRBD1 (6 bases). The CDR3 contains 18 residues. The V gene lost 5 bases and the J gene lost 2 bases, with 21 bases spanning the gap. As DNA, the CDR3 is TGTGCCAGCAGTCTTAGTCCAGGGGACGTCGGAAACACCGGGGAGCTGTTTTTT. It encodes CASSLSPGDVGNTGELFF.

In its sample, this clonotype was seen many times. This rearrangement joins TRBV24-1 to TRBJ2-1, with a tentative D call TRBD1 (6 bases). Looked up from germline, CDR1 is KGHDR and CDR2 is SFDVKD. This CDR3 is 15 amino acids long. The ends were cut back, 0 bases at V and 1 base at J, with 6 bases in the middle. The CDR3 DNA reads TGTGCCACCAGTGATTTGACAGGGTCCTACAATGAGCAGTTCTTC. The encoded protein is CATSDLTGSYNEQFF.

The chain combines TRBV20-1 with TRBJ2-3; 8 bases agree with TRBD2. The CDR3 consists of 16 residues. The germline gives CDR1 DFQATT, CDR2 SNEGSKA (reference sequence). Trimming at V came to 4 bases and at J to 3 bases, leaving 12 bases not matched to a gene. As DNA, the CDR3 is TGCAGTGCTAACCCGACATCGGCGGGGGGAACAGATACGCAGTATTTT. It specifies CSANPTSAGGTDTQYF.

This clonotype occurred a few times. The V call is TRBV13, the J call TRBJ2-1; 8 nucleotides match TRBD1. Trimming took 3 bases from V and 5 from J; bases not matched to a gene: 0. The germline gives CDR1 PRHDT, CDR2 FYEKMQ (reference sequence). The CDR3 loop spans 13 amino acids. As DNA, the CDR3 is TGTGCCAGCAGCTTGGACAGGGACAATGAGCAGTTCTTC. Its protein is CASSLDRDNEQFF.

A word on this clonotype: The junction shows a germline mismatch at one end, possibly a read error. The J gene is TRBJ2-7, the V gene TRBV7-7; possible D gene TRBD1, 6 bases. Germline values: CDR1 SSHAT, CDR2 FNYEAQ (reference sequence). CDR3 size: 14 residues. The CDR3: CASSLRQEPYEQYF. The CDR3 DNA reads TGTGCTAGCAGCTTAAGACAGGAGCCCTACGAGCAGTACTTC.

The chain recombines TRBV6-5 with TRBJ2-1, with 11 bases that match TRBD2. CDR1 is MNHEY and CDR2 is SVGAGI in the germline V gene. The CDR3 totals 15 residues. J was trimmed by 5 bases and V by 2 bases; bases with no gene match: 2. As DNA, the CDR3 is TGTGCCAGCAGTTACGGGACTAGCGGAAACAATGAGCAGTTCTTC. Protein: CASSYGTSGNNEQFF.

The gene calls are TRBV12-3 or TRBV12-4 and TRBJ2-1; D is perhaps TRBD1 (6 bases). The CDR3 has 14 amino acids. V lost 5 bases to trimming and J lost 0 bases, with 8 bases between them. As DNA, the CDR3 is TGTGCCAGCAGTCTGGACAGCTCCTACAATGAGCAGTTCTTC. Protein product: CASSLDSSYNEQFF.

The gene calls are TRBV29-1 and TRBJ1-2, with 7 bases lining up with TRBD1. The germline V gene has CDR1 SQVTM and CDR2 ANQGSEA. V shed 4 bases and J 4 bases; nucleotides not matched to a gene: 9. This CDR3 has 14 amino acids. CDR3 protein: CSVGEGGQFYGYTF. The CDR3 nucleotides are TGCAGCGTTGGCGAAGGGGGACAGTTCTATGGCTACACCTTC.

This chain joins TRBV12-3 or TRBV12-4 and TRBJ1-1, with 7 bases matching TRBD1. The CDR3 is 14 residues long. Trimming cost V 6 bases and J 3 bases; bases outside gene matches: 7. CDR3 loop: CASSPTGSDTEAFF. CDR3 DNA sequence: TGTGCCAGCAGCCCGACAGGGAGTGACACTGAAGCTTTCTTT.

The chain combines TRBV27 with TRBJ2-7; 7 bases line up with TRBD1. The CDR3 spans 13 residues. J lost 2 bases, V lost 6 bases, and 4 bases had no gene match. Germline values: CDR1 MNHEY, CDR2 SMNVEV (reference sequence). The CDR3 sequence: CASRPQGAYEQYF. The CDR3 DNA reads TGTGCCAGCAGACCTCAGGGGGCCTACGAGCAGTACTTC.

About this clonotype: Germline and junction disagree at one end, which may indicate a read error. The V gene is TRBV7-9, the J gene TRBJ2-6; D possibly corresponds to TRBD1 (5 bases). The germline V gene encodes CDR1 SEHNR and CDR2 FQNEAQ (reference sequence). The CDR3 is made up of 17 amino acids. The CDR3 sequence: CASSLGQVRSGANALTF. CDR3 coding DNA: TGTGCCAGCAGCTTAGGGCAGGTTCGCTCTGGGGCCAACGCCCTGACTTTC.

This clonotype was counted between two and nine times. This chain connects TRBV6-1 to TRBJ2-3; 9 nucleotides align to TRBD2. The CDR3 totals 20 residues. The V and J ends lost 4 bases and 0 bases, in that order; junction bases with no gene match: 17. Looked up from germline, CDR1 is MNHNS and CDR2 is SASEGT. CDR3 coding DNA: TGTGCCAGCAGTGCCCTGATTAGCCAGCGGGAGGCCATTAGCACAGATACGCAGTATTTT. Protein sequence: CASSALISQREAISTDTQYF.

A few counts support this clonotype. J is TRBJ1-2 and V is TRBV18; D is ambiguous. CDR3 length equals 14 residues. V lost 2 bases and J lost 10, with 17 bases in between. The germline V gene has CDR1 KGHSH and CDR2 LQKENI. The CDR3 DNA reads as TGTGCCAGCTCACCATATCCTGGGGAATCTGACTACACCTTC. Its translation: CASSPYPGESDYTF.

The CDR3 reads CASSYTSSGNTIYF. The CDR3 nucleotides are TGTGCCAGCAGTTACACCAGCTCTGGAAACACCATATATTTT. The V gene is TRBV6-5, the J gene TRBJ1-3, with D hard to call. Trimming shortened V by 2 bases and J by 0 bases, and 5 bases separated the two germline ends. The germline gives CDR1 MNHEY, CDR2 SVGAGI. The CDR3 contains 14 residues.

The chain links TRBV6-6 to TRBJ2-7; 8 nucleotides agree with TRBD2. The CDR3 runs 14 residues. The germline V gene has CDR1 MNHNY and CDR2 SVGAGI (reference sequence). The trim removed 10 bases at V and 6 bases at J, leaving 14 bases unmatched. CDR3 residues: CAISSPGLVREQYF. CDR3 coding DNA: TGTGCCATCAGCTCACCGGGACTAGTGCGCGAGCAGTACTTC.